The subject of this entry is one TCR beta chain. Its antigen remains unknown. This sample was taken from a study of OX40 agonist ivuxolimab in advanced cancers. The study, taken as a whole, reports: Clonal expansion in partial responders at 0.1-3.0 mg/kg ranked among the lowest.

Trimming took 6 bases from V and 2 from J; bases not matched to a gene: 9. Germline values: CDR1 LNHDA, CDR2 SQIVND (reference sequence). The CDR3 loop spans 15 amino acids. Clones were read by immunoSEQ multiplex PCR, and TCRdb kept only the in-frame ones, dropping some. The sample includes 25,000 to 35,000 clones, roughly 87% of them seen just once. This receptor was identified in an adult with an advanced solid tumor such as melanoma, head and neck, liver or kidney cancer. The genes are TRBV19 and TRBJ1-1, with 7 positions matching TRBD1. Here the sequenced sample was CD4+ or CD8+ T cells sorted from blood, taken in a trial of the OX40 agonist ivuxolimab. CDR3 in amino acids: CASRTGTASNTEAFF. As DNA, the CDR3 is TGTGCCAGTAGGACGGGGACAGCCAGTAACACTGAAGCTTTCTTT.